These 2 T cell receptor beta chains originate from one sample sequenced in a study of blood T cell repertoires in COVID-19. Libraries were prepared by immunoSEQ multiplex PCR; TCRdb keeps only in-frame clonotypes and omits some of them. The sample shows 250,000 to 350,000 clones, roughly nine tenths of them seen only once. The sequenced material came from PBMCs or T cells enriched from blood (not recorded which). These receptor sequences come from a man aged 60 to 75 who had recovered from COVID-19.

CDR3: CASSATGTANSGNTIYF. The CDR3 nucleotides are TGTGCCAGCAGCGCGACCGGGACAGCCAATTCTGGAAACACCATATATTTT. The V call is TRBV9, the J call TRBJ1-3; the match to TRBD1 covers 7 bases. This CDR3 spans 17 amino acids. Trimming took 3 bases from V and 1 from J; bases not matched to a gene: 10. The germline V gene encodes CDR1 SGDLS and CDR2 YYNGEE.

The V gene is TRBV30, the J gene TRBJ1-2; D unclear. Germline CDR1 and CDR2: GTSNPN and SVGIG (reference sequence). Trimming took 0 bases from V and 8 from J, leaving 13 bases between them. The length of the CDR3 is 13 residues. CDR3 sequence: CAWSVQVNLGYTF. In DNA, the CDR3 is TGTGCCTGGAGTGTCCAGGTCAATTTGGGCTACACCTTC. The full variable domain, with the rest looked up from reference TRBV30 and TRBJ1-2, is SQTIHQWPATLVQPVGSPLSLECTVEGTSNPNLYWYRQAAGRGLQLLFYSVGIGQISSEVPQNLSASRPQDRQFILSSKKLLLSDSGFYLCAWSVQVNLGYTFGSGTRLTVV.